The entry that follows covers one T cell receptor beta chain sequence. Its specificity is unknown. This may stem from a read error, because a much larger clone lies one nucleotide away. The sample originates from a study of T cells in Graves' hyperthyroidism and ophthalmopathy. The study, taken as a whole, reports: From stable hyperthyroidism, ophthalmopathy was set apart by a 13 V-J model.

Exclusion followed for patients with uncontrolled infection, other autoimmune disease, pregnancy or lactation. Thyroid ultrasound, orbital computed tomography, clinical symptoms, and serum thyroxine and TRAb underpinned diagnoses. RNA transcripts provided the source from which TCR beta CDR3 regions were amplified. Researchers ran a first-round RT-PCR on the TCR CDR3 using the HTBI primer set. TCRdb analysed the multiplex PCR reads with MiXCR anew, one entry per CDR3 protein. The table has hundreds of thousands of distinct CDR3 sequences, nearly 45% seen once. The germline gives CDR1 SGDLS, CDR2 YYNGEE. The CDR3 loop spans 14 amino acids. Trimming removed 4 bases at V and 0 bases at J, with 10 bases between.

Sequenced input: peripheral blood or thyroid tissue (not recorded which). This receptor was identified in an adult man with Graves' disease, either hyperthyroidism or ophthalmopathy (not recorded which). The chain employs TRBV9 and TRBJ1-2; D remains unclear. The CDR3 sequence is CASSQAAANYGYTF. DNA of the CDR3: TGTGCCAGCAGCCAAGCGGCAGCTAACTATGGCTACACCTTC. The full variable domain, with the rest looked up from reference TRBV9 and TRBJ1-2, is DSGVTQTPKHLITATGQRVTLRCSPRSGDLSVYWYQQSLDQGLQFLIQYYNGEERAKGNILERFSAQQFPDLHSELNLSSLELGDSALYFCASSQAAANYGYTFGSGTRLTVV.